Listed below are T cell receptor beta chains from one sample, sequenced in a study of blood T cell repertoires in COVID-19. Profiling relied on immunoSEQ multiplex PCR, and the TCRdb table lists in-frame clones only, not all of them. The data show 300,000 to 400,000 clones, with under 95% seen just once and around 3.3% held by the top ten. Material: peripheral blood. These receptors were obtained from a woman aged 18 to 35 who had recovered from COVID-19. The CDR3 runs from the conserved cysteine through the conserved F or W. Each record gives: J gene, CDR3 length, clone size, V gene, D gene, CDR3 DNA, CDR3 protein. The D gene is left open where the match is weak. Only some rows state a clone size, as once, few, many or a class for expanded clones.

>TRBJ2-3|16|.|TRBV19|TRBD2
TGTGCCAGTAGTATCCGGACTAGCGGGGGTTCCGGGGCGCAGTATTTT
CASSIRTSGGSGAQYF
>TRBJ2-3|12|.|TRBV29-1|.
TGCAGCGTTACAGGGAGCACAGATACGCAGTATTTT
CSVTGSTDTQYF
>TRBJ2-2|14|.|TRBV30|.
TGTGCCTGGAGTGTACGACGGGACACCGGGGAGCTGTTTTTT
CAWSVRRDTGELFF
>TRBJ2-5|18|.|TRBV5-5|TRBD2
TGTGCCAGCAGCCACCCGACTAGCGGGAGGGCCTGGGGAGAGACCCAGTACTTC
CASSHPTSGRAWGETQYF
>TRBJ2-3|13|.|TRBV6-2/TRBV6-3|.
TGTGCCAGCAGTTACTCCGGACTATATGCGCAGTATTTT
CASSYSGLYAQYF
>TRBJ2-3|15|many|TRBV7-2|.
TGTGCCAGCAGCTTAGGCAACTCACGCACAGATACGCAGTATTTT
CASSLGNSRTDTQYF
>TRBJ1-5|18|.|TRBV5-6|.
TGTGCCAGCAGCCCCGAGGTAAGGCAGTCAAATAGCAATCAGCCCCAGCATTTT
CASSPEVRQSNSNQPQHF
>TRBJ1-4|14|.|TRBV27|TRBD1
TGTGCCAGCAGTCAGACAGGGAGGAATGAAAAACTGTTTTTT
CASSQTGRNEKLFF
>TRBJ2-1|14|.|TRBV5-6|TRBD2
TGTGCCAGCAGCCTGGGGACTAGCGTCAATGAGCAGTTCTTC
CASSLGTSVNEQFF
>TRBJ2-1|13|.|TRBV10-2|.
TGCGCCAGCAGTGATGTGGGAGCGAGTGAGCAGTTCTTC
CASSDVGASEQFF
>TRBJ2-1|15|.|TRBV5-6|.
TGTGCCAGCAGCTTTTTAGCGAGATGGTCAAATGAGCAGTTCTTC
CASSFLARWSNEQFF
>TRBJ1-4|16|.|TRBV5-6|.
TGTGCCAGCAGCTTGGGCAGGGCCAGGGCGGTGGAAAAACTGTTTTTT
CASSLGRARAVEKLFF
>TRBJ1-1|14|.|TRBV6-2/TRBV6-3|.
TGTGCCAGCAGTTACTCGACAAGCAGGGCTGAAGCTTTCTTT
CASSYSTSRAEAFF
>TRBJ1-2|15|few|TRBV5-4|TRBD1
TGTGCCAGCAGCCGAGGGGCAGGGGGCGCAGATGGCTACACCTTC
CASSRGAGGADGYTF
>TRBJ2-1|15|.|TRBV5-1|.
TGCGCCAGCAGCCTAAAGCAGAGTGGGGCGAATGAGCAGTTCTTC
CASSLKQSGANEQFF
>TRBJ2-1|12|.|TRBV13|.
TGTGCCAGCAGCCCTAGTATCCATGAGCAGTTCTTC
CASSPSIHEQFF
>TRBJ1-1|12|.|TRBV24-1|TRBD1
TGTGCCACCAGTGCTCCTCAGGGGGTAGCTTTCTTT
CATSAPQGVAFF
>TRBJ2-4|16|.|TRBV6-1|TRBD2
TGTGCCAGCAGTGAACTAGCGGGAGGGCGTGGAAACATTCAGTACTTC
CASSELAGGRGNIQYF
>TRBJ1-1|15|.|TRBV7-9|.
TGTGCCAGCAGCACACCCGGGAGGAGGGGCACTGAAGCTTTCTTT
CASSTPGRRGTEAFF
>TRBJ1-5|17|.|TRBV30|.
TGTGCCTGGAGTGGGGCCCCCGGGGGGGCGAGCAATCAGCCCCAGCATTTT
CAWSGAPGGASNQPQHF
>TRBJ1-1|14|.|TRBV5-4|.
TGTGCCAGCAGCTTGGACCGGGGGGGAACTGAAGCTTTCTTT
CASSLDRGGTEAFF
>TRBJ1-1|14|.|TRBV7-2|.
TGTGCCAGCAGCTTAGCCTCAGGGAACACTGAAGCTTTCTTT
CASSLASGNTEAFF
>TRBJ2-5|15|.|TRBV2|.
TGTGCCAGCAGTGAAGCTAGCGGATCCCAAGAGACCCAGTACTTC
CASSEASGSQETQYF
>TRBJ2-5|14|.|TRBV11-3|TRBD2
TGTGCCAGCAGCTTACAATATAGCGGGTCGACCCAGTACTTC
CASSLQYSGSTQYF
>TRBJ1-1|14|.|TRBV7-9|.
TGTGCCAGCAGCTTAGTGGCAGGGTCAATTGAAGCTTTCTTT
CASSLVAGSIEAFF
>TRBJ2-5|13|.|TRBV24-1|.
TGTGCCACCAGTGATTTGGTGAGGAAGACCCAGTACTTC
CATSDLVRKTQYF
>TRBJ2-5|17|.|TRBV7-6|TRBD2
TGTGCCAGCAGCCGGACTAGCGGGATCGGGCACCAAGAGACCCAGTACTTC
CASSRTSGIGHQETQYF
>TRBJ2-1|14|.|TRBV2|TRBD2
TGTGCCAGCAGGAAGGGACTAGCGGACAATGAGCAGTTCTTC
CASRKGLADNEQFF
>TRBJ2-1|16|.|TRBV7-9|TRBD2
TGTGCCAGCAGCTTGGACGGGAGGATAACCTACAATGAGCAGTTCTTC
CASSLDGRITYNEQFF
>TRBJ2-2|15|.|TRBV6-5|TRBD2
TGTGCCAGCAGTTACTCTCTAGCGGGGACCGGGGAGCTGTTTTTT
CASSYSLAGTGELFF
>TRBJ1-2|15|.|TRBV20-1|.
TGCAGTGCTAGTGGACGCGGGGGCCCCCCTAGGGGCTACACCTTC
CSASGRGGPPRGYTF
>TRBJ2-1|17|.|TRBV7-9|.
TGTGCCAGCAGCTTAACCCCGCGACTAGTAAGAGTTGATGAGCAGTTCTTC
CASSLTPRLVRVDEQFF
>TRBJ1-4|15|.|TRBV13|.
TGTGCCAGCAGCTTATTTGGATCGGGTAATGAAAAACTGTTTTTT
CASSLFGSGNEKLFF
>TRBJ1-2|14|.|TRBV5-6|.
TGTGCCAGCAGCCTACCGGGACAAAGCTATGGCTACACCTTC
CASSLPGQSYGYTF
>TRBJ1-6|14|.|TRBV9|TRBD1
TGTGCCAGCAGCGTCACGGACAGGGGCTCACCCCTCCACTTT
CASSVTDRGSPLHF
>TRBJ2-3|14|.|TRBV11-3|.
TGTGCCAGCAGCTTACGACTCCAAACAGATACGCAGTATTTT
CASSLRLQTDTQYF
>TRBJ2-5|16|.|TRBV2|TRBD2
TGTGCCAGCAGTGAGACTAGCGGGAGGCCATGGGAGACCCAGTACTTC
CASSETSGRPWETQYF
>TRBJ2-2|14|.|TRBV18|.
TGTGCCAGCTCTCAGGACTCACAATCGGGGGAGCTGTTTTTT
CASSQDSQSGELFF
>TRBJ2-1|17|once|TRBV15|TRBD2
TGTGCCACCAGCAGAGAAATCGTAGCGGGTTCCTACAATGAGCAGTTCTTC
CATSREIVAGSYNEQFF
>TRBJ2-2|16|.|TRBV6-5|TRBD1
TGTGCCAGCAGTTACGGACAGGGGGCTGGGCCCGGGGAGCTGTTTTTT
CASSYGQGAGPGELFF
>TRBJ1-4|15|.|TRBV6-6|.
TGTGCCAGCAGTATGGGCCCGACCATTAATGAAAAACTGTTTTTT
CASSMGPTINEKLFF
>TRBJ2-2|16|.|TRBV18|.
TGTGCCAGCTCACCGTCAGGGTATACGAACACCGGGGAGCTGTTTTTT
CASSPSGYTNTGELFF
>TRBJ1-1|16|.|TRBV9|TRBD1
TGTGCCAGCAGCGCGACAGGGCTTCTGGTGTACACTGAAGCTTTCTTT
CASSATGLLVYTEAFF
>TRBJ1-1|13|.|TRBV7-8|TRBD1
TGTGCCAGCAGACGGACAGGGGTCACTGAAGCTTTCTTT
CASRRTGVTEAFF
>TRBJ1-2|14|.|TRBV15|.
TGTGCCACCAGCAGATCCCAGGGGAGCTATGGCTACACCTTC
CATSRSQGSYGYTF
>TRBJ1-1|16|.|TRBV2|.
TGTGCCAGCAGTGAGTCCGCGGGGACCTTAGCCACTGAAGCTTTCTTT
CASSESAGTLATEAFF
>TRBJ1-1|12|.|TRBV4-1|.
TGCGCCAGCAGCCAGCCCGGGACAGAAGCTTTCTTT
CASSQPGTEAFF
>TRBJ2-1|15|.|TRBV2|TRBD2
TGTGCCAGCAGGCAAACTAGCGGGAGCCGGAATGAGCAGTTCTTC
CASRQTSGSRNEQFF
>TRBJ2-1|15|.|TRBV9|TRBD2
TGTGCCAGCAGCGTAGTGGGACTAGGGTACGATGAGCAGTTCTTC
CASSVVGLGYDEQFF